The 17 T cell receptor beta chains presented below share a single source sample, sequenced in a study of cytomegalovirus exposure and HLA in healthy donors. The PCR was carried out with 60 Vbeta primers and 13 Jbeta primers. Sequencing used immunoSEQ multiplex PCR; TCRdb keeps in-frame clones, though not all of them. The profile shows 150,000 to 200,000 clones, over 70% of them singletons. Sequenced: PBMCs. These receptors were collected from a man aged 35 to 55 in good health and CMV-seronegative.

The chain recombines TRBV10-3 with TRBJ1-2; D is possibly TRBD1 (6 bases). CDR3 size: 12 residues. V dropped 10 bases and J dropped 5 bases, with 14 bases sitting between them. Germline values: CDR1 ENHRY, CDR2 SYGVKD. The CDR3 DNA is TGTGCCACGAAGGACAGCCGATATGGCTACACCTTC. Translation gives CATKDSRYGYTF.

The chain recombines TRBV5-1 with TRBJ2-3; D may be TRBD1 (5 bases). The CDR3 is made up of 17 amino acids. Deletions cut 4 bases from V and 1 base from J, with 19 bases between. From germline, CDR1 is SGHRS and CDR2 YFSETQ. The CDR3 DNA reads TGCGCCAGCAGCACTCGAGAGACAGCAGGCGGCACAGATACGCAGTATTTT. Amino acid sequence: CASSTRETAGGTDTQYF.

This clone was observed once. The chain couples TRBV15 to TRBJ2-7; 9 nucleotides align to TRBD1. The CDR3 is 14 amino acids. The germline CDR1 and CDR2 sequences are LNHNV and YYDKDF (reference sequence). Trimming took 3 bases from V and 2 from J; bases not matched to a gene: 2. In nucleotides, the CDR3 is TGTGCCACCAGCAGGGACAGGGGAGCCTACGAGCAGTACTTC. Translation gives CATSRDRGAYEQYF.

The sample holds one count of this clone. This chain uses TRBV18 with TRBJ2-5; 9 bases fit TRBD1. V lost 0 bases, J lost 5 bases, and 4 bases stayed unmatched. The CDR3 extends over 15 amino acids. CDR1 is KGHSH, CDR2 LQKENI, per germline. The CDR3: CASSPPDRGWETQYF. DNA of the CDR3: TGTGCCAGCTCACCACCGGACAGGGGATGGGAGACCCAGTACTTC. Variable domain in full (rest from reference TRBV18 and TRBJ2-5): NAGVMQNPRHLVRRRGQEARLRCSPMKGHSHVYWYRQLPEEGLKFMVYLQKENIIDESGMPKERFSAEFPKEGPSILRIQQVVRGDSAAYFCASSPPDRGWETQYFGPGTRLLVL.

The rearrangement links TRBV11-2 to TRBJ2-3; unclear D gene. The CDR3 contains 13 residues. The germline gives CDR1 SGHAT, CDR2 FQNNGV. Trimming removed 3 bases from V and 1 base from J, with 5 bases in between. CDR3 bases: TGTGCCAGCAGCTTGGCGGGCACAGATACGCAGTATTTT. This encodes CASSLAGTDTQYF.

The rearrangement joins TRBV20-1 to TRBJ2-5, with D unclear. V dropped 1 base and J dropped 5 bases, with 5 bases sitting between them. This CDR3 spans 11 amino acids. CDR1 and CDR2 (germline): DFQATT, SNEGSKA (reference sequence). This CDR3 reads CSARALETQYF. CDR3 in DNA: TGCAGTGCTAGAGCATTGGAGACCCAGTACTTC.

The chain uses TRBV6-6 and TRBJ2-5; 15 bases are a match to TRBD2. V shed 4 bases and J 5 bases; nucleotides not matched to a gene: 2. The CDR3 has 15 residues. Germline CDR1 MNHNY, CDR2 SVGAGI (reference sequence). The CDR3 reads CASSWTSGGAETQYF. The CDR3 DNA follows: TGTGCCAGCAGTTGGACTAGCGGGGGGGCCGAGACCCAGTACTTC.

V is TRBV19 and J is TRBJ2-7; the match to TRBD2 covers 8 bases. Germline V gives CDR1 LNHDA, CDR2 SQIVND (reference sequence). CDR3 length: 16 residues. Trimming removed 0 bases from V and 0 bases from J; junction bases left unmatched: 4. Here the CDR3 reads CASSIDLTSGSYEQYF. The CDR3 nucleotides are TGTGCCAGTAGTATAGATTTAACTAGCGGCTCCTACGAGCAGTACTTC.

The chain couples TRBV6-5 to TRBJ1-2; no reliable D call. The ends were cut back, 4 bases at V and 2 bases at J, with 2 bases in the middle. Germline V CDR1 and CDR2: MNHEY, SVGAGI. The CDR3 is 11 residues long. CDR3: CASSSNYGYTF. The CDR3, as DNA: TGTGCCAGCAGTTCAAACTATGGCTACACCTTC.

The genes are TRBV7-8 and TRBJ2-7; 11 bases agree with TRBD2. From germline, CDR1 is SGHVS and CDR2 FQNEAQ. CDR3 length equals 19 residues. Losses at the gene ends were 1 base for V and 0 bases for J; bases not matched to a gene: 11. The CDR3: CASSLDSGRVTGGSYEQYF. In DNA, the CDR3 is TGTGCCAGCAGCTTAGATAGCGGGAGGGTGACGGGGGGCTCCTACGAGCAGTACTTC.

The chain uses TRBV19 and TRBJ2-1; D is uncertain. V was pared by 7 bases and J by 5 bases, with 6 bases between. The CDR3 is 11 amino acids. The germline CDR1 and CDR2 sequences are LNHDA and SQIVND (reference sequence). For the CDR3, the DNA is TGTGCCAGTAAGAGTAACAATGAGCAGTTCTTC. Amino acids: CASKSNNEQFF.

V gene TRBV6-1 combines with J gene TRBJ2-1; the match to TRBD2 covers 11 bases. V lost 4 bases, J lost 2 bases, and 10 bases stayed unmatched. The V gene's germline CDR1 is MNHNS and CDR2 SASEGT. The CDR3 covers 18 residues. CDR3 nucleotides: TGTGCCAGCAGTGCCGCTAGCGGGGGGACGCACACCTACAATGAGCAGTTCTTC. Translating it yields CASSAASGGTHTYNEQFF.

The chain uses TRBV5-1 and TRBJ2-3; 8 bases are shared with TRBD2. Trimming removed 5 bases from V and 0 bases from J; junction bases left unmatched: 2. The CDR3 sequence is 14 residues long. The V gene's germline CDR1 is SGHRS and CDR2 YFSETQ. The CDR3 region is CASRRGASTDTQYF. The CDR3 coding sequence is TGCGCCAGCAGGCGGGGGGCGAGCACAGATACGCAGTATTTT.

The V gene is TRBV4-3, the J gene TRBJ2-2; 11 positions match TRBD1. The CDR3 runs to 16 residues. Germline-derived CDR1 and CDR2 are LGHNA and YSLEER. V was pared by 0 bases and J by 7 bases, with 4 bases of the junction left unmatched. CDR3 sequence (DNA): TGCGCCAGCAGCCAAGACCGGACAGGGGGCGGCGGGGAGCTGTTTTTT. Protein product: CASSQDRTGGGGELFF.

This rearrangement joins TRBV7-3 to TRBJ2-5, with D maybe TRBD2 (5 bases). With 5 bases removed from V and 3 bases from J, the gap between germline ends came to 10 bases. This CDR3 spans 13 amino acids. In germline, CDR1 is SGHTA, CDR2 FQGTGA. The CDR3 DNA reads TGTGCCAGCAGCCAAGACTACAAAGAGACCCAGTACTTC. Protein product: CASSQDYKETQYF.

The rearrangement joins TRBV5-6 to TRBJ2-7; 7 bases are a match to TRBD2. J was trimmed by 6 bases and V by 2 bases; bases with no gene match: 5. The CDR3 is 13 residues long. The germline CDR1 and CDR2 sequences are SGHDT and YYEEEE. The CDR3 loop is CASSLRTRVEQYF. Written as DNA, the CDR3 is TGTGCCAGCAGCTTAAGGACTAGGGTCGAGCAGTACTTC.

The chain employs TRBV27 and TRBJ2-6; D is unresolved. Germline CDR1 MNHEY, CDR2 SMNVEV (reference sequence). The CDR3 is made up of 14 amino acids. Trimming stripped 4 bases from V and 0 bases from J, with 4 bases between. Here the CDR3 reads CASSYNSGANVLTF. The CDR3 bases are TGTGCCAGCAGTTATAACTCTGGGGCCAACGTCCTGACTTTC.